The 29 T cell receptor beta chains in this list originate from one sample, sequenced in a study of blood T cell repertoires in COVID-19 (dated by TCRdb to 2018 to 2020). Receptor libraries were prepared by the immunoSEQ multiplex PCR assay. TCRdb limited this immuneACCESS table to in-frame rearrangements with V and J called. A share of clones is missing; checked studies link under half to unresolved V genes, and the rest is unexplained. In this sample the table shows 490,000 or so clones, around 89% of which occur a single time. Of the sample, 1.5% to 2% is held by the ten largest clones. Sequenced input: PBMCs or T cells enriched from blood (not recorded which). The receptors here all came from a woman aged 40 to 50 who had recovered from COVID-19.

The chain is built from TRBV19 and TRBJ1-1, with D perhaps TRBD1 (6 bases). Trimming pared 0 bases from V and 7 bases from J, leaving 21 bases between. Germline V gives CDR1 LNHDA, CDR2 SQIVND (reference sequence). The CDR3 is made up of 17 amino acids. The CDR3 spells CASSIDRGGGPRNEAFF. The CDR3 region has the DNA TGTGCCAGTAGTATAGATCGGGGTGGGGGCCCACGCAATGAAGCTTTCTTT.

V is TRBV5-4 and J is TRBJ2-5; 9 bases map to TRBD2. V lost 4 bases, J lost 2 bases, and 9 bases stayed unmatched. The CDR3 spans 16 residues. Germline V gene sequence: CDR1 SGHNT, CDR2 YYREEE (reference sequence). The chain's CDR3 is CASSPNGGLAQETQYF. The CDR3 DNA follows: TGTGCCAGCAGCCCCAACGGGGGACTAGCTCAAGAGACCCAGTACTTC.

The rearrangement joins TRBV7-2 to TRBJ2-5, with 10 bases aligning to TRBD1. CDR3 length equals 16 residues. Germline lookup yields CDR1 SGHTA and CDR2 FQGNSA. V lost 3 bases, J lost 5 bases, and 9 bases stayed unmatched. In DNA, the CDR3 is TGTGCCAGCAGCTTCCCTTCCGGGACAGGGGCCGAGACCCAGTACTTC. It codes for CASSFPSGTGAETQYF.

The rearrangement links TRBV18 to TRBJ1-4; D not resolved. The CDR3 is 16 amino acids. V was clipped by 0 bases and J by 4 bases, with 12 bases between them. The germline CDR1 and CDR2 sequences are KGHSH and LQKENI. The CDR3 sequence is CASSPPNEEGNEKLFF. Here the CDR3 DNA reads TGTGCCAGCTCACCACCGAATGAGGAGGGTAATGAAAAACTGTTTTTT.

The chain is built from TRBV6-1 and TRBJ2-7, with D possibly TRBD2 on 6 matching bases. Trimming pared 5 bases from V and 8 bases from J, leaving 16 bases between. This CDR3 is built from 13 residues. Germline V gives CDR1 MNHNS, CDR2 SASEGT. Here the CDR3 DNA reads TGTGCCAGCAGTCCTACGGGACTTTACAAGCAGTACTTC. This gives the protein CASSPTGLYKQYF.

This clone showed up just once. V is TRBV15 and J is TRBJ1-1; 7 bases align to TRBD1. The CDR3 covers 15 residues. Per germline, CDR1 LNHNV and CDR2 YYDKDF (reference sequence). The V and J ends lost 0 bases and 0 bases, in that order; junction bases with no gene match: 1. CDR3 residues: CATSRDTGVNTEAFF. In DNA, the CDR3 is TGTGCCACCAGCAGAGATACAGGGGTGAACACTGAAGCTTTCTTT.

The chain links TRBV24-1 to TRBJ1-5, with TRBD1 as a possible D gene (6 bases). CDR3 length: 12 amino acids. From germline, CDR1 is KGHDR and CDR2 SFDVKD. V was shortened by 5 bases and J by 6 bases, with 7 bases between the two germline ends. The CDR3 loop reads CATSAGVQPQHF. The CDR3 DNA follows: TGTGCCACCAGTGCAGGGGTTCAGCCCCAGCATTTT.

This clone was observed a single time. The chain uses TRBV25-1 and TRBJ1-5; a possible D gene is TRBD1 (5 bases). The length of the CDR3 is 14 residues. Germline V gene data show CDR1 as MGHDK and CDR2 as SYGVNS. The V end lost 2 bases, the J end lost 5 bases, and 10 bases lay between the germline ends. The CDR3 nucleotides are TGTGCCAGCAGTGAAAGGGTGACAGATCAGCCCCAGCATTTT. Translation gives CASSERVTDQPQHF.

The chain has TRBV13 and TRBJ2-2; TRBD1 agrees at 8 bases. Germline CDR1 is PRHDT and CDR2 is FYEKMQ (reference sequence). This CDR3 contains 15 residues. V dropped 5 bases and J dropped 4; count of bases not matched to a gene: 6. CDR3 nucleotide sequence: TGTGCCAGCAGCGTTAGACAGGGGAGCACCGGGGAGCTGTTTTTT. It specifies CASSVRQGSTGELFF.

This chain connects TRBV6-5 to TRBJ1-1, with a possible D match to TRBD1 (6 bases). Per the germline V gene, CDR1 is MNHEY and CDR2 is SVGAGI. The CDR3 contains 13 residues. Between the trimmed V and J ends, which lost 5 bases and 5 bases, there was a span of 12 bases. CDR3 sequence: CASSQTGGTEAFF. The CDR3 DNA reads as TGTGCCAGCAGTCAGACAGGTGGGACTGAAGCTTTCTTT.

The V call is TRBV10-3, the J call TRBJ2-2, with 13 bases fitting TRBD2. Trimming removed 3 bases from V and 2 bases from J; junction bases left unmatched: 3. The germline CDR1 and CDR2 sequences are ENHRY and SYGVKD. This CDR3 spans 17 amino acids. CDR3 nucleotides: TGTGCCATCAGTGAACTAGCGGGAGGGCCCAACACCGGGGAGCTGTTTTTT. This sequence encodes CAISELAGGPNTGELFF.

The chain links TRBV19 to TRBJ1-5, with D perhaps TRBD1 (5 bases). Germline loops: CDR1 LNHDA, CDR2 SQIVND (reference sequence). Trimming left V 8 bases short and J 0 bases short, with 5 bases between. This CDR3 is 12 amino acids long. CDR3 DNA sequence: TGTGCCAGTCAGGGTAGCAATCAGCCCCAGCATTTT. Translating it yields CASQGSNQPQHF.

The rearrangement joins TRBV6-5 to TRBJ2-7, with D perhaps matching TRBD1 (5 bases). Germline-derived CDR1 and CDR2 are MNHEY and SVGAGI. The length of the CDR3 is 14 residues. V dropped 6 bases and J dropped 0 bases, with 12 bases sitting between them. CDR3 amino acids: CASSFRESSYEQYF. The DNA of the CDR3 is TGTGCCAGCAGCTTCAGGGAAAGCTCCTACGAGCAGTACTTC.

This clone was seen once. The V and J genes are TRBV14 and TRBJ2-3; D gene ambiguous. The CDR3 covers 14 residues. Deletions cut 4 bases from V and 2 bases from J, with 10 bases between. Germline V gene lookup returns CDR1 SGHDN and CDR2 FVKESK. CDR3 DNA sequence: TGTGCCAGCAGCCTCGAGACATTCACAGATACGCAGTATTTT. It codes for CASSLETFTDTQYF.

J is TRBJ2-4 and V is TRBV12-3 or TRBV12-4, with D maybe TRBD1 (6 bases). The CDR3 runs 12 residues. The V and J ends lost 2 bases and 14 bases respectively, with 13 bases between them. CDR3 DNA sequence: TGTGCCAGCAGTTTAAGGGGACAACCTGAGTACTTC. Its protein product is CASSLRGQPEYF.

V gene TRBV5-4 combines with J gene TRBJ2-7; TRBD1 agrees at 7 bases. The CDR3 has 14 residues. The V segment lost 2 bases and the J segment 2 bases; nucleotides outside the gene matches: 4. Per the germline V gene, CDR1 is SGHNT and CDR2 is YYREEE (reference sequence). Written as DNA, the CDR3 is TGTGCCAGCAGCTTCAGGGGGAAGGCCTACGAGCAGTACTTC. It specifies CASSFRGKAYEQYF.

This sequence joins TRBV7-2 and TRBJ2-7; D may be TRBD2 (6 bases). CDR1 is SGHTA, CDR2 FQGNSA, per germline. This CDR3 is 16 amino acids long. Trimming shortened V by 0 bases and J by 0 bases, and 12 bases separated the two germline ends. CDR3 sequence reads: CASSLAGGTSSYEQYF. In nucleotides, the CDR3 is TGTGCCAGCAGCTTAGCGGGAGGTACGAGCTCCTACGAGCAGTACTTC.

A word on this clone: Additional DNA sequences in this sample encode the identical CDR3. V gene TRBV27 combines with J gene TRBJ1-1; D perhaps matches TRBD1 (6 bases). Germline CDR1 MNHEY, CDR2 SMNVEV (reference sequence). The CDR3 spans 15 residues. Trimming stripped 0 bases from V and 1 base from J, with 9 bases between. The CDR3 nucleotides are TGTGCCAGCAGTTTATCGGGCAGGGGGAACACTGAAGCTTTCTTT. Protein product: CASSLSGRGNTEAFF.

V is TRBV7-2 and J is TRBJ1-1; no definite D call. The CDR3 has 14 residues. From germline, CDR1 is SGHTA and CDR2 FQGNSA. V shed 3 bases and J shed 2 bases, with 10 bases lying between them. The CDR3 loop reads CASSFIQANTEAFF. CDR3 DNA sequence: TGTGCCAGCAGCTTCATCCAGGCAAACACTGAAGCTTTCTTT.

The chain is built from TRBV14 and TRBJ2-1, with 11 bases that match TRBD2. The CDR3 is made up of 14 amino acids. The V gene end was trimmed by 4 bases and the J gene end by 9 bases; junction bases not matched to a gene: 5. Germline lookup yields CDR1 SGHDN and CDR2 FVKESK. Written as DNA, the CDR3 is TGTGCCAGCAGCCCGGGACTAGCGGAACCTGAGCAGTTCTTC. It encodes CASSPGLAEPEQFF.

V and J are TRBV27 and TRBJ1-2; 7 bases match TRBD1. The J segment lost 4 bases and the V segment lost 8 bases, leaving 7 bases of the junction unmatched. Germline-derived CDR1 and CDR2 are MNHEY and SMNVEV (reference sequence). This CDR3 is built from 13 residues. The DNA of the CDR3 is TGTGCCAGCCCGACCGGGACAGCCTATGGCTACACCTTC. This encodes CASPTGTAYGYTF.

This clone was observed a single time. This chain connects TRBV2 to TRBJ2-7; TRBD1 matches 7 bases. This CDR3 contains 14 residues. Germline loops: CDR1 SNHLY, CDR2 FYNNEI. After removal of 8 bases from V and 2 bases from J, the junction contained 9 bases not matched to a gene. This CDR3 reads CASQTGTATYEQYF. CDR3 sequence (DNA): TGTGCCAGCCAAACCGGGACAGCCACCTACGAGCAGTACTTC.

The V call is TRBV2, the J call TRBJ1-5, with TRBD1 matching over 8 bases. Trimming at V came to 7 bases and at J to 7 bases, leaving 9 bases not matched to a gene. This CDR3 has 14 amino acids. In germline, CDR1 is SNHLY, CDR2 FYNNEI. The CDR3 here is CASKPTGGEQPQHF. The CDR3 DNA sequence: TGTGCCAGCAAACCCACAGGGGGTGAACAGCCCCAGCATTTT.

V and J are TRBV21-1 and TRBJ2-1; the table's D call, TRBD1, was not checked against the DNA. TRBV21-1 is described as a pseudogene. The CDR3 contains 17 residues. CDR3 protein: CASSNKGQGVPYNEQFF. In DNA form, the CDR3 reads TGTGCCAGCAGCAATAAGGGACAGGGGGTTCCCTACAATGAGCAGTTCTTC.

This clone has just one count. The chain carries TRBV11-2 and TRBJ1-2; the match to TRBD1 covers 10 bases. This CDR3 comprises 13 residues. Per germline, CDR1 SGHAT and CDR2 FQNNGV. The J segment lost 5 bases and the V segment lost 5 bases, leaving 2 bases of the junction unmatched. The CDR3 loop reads CASSQGQGYGYTF. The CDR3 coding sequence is TGTGCCAGCAGCCAGGGACAGGGGTATGGCTACACCTTC.

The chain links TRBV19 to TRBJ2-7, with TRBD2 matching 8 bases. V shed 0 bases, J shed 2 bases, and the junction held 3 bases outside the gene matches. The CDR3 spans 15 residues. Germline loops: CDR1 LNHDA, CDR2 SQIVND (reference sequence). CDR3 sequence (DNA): TGTGCCAGTAGTATAGATAGCGGGGATACCTACGAGCAGTACTTC. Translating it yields CASSIDSGDTYEQYF.

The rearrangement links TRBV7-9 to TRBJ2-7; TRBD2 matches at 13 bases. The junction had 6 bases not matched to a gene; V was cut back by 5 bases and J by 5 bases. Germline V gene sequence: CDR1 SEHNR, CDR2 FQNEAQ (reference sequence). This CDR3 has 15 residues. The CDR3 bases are TGTGCCAGCAGCCGGGGGACTAGCGGGAATGACGAGCAGTACTTC. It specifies CASSRGTSGNDEQYF.

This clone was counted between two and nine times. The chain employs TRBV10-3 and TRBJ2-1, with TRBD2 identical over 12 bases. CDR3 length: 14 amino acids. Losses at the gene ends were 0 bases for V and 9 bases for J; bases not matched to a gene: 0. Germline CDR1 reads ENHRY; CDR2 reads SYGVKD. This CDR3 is CAISESGLAGEQFF. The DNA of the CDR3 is TGTGCCATCAGTGAGTCGGGACTAGCGGGTGAGCAGTTCTTC.

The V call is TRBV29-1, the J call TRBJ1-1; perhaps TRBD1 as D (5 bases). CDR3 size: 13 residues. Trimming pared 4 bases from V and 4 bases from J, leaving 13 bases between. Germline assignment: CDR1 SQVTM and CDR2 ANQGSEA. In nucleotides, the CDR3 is TGCAGCGTTGGATTACAGGAGGGCACTGAAGCTTTCTTT. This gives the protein CSVGLQEGTEAFF.